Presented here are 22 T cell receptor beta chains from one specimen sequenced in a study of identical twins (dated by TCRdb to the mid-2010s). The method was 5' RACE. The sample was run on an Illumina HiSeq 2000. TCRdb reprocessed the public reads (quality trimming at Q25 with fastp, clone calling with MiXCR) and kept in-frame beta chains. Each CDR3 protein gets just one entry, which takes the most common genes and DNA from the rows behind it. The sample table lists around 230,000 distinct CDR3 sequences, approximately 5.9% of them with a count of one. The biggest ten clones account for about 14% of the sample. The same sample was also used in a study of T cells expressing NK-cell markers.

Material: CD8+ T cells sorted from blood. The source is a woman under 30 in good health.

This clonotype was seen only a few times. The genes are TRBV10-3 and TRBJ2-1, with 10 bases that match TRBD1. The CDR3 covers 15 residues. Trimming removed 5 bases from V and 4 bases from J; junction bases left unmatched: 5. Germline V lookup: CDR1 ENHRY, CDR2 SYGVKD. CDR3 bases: TGTGCCATCAGTACGGGGACAGGGGTTTACAATGAGCAGTTCTTC. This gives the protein CAISTGTGVYNEQFF.

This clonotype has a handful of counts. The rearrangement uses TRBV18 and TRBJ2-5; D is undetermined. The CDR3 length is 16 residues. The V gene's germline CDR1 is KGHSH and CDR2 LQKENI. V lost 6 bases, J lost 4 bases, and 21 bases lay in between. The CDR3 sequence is CASSSFLVPSGETQYF. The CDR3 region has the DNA TGTGCCAGCTCTTCGTTCCTAGTCCCCTCCGGAGAGACCCAGTACTTC.

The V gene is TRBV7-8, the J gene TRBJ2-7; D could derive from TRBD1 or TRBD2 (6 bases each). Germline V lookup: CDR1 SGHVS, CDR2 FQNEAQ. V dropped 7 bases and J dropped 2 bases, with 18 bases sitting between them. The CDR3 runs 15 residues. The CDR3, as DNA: TGTGCCAGCACCCCCGGGGGCGCCGGGACCTACGAGCAGTACTTC. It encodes CASTPGGAGTYEQYF.

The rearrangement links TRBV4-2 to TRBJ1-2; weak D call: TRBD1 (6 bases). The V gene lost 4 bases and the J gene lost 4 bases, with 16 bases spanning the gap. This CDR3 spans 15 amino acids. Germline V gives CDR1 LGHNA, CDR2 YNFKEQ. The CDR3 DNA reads TGTGCCAGCAGCCCCGGGCCAGGGGTCGGCTATGGCTACACCTTC. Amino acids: CASSPGPGVGYGYTF.

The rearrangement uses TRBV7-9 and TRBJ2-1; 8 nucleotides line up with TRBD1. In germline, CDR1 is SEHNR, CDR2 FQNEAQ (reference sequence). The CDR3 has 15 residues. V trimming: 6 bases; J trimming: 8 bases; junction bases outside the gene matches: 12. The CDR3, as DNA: TGTGCCAGCAGTGGGCTGGAGGACAGGGTCGATGAGCAGTTCTTC. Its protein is CASSGLEDRVDEQFF.

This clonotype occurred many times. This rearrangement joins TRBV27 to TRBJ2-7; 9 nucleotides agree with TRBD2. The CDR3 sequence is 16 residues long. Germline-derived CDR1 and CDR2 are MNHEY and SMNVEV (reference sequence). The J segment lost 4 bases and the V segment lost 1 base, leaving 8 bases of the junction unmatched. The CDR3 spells CASSLLGGRASYEQYF. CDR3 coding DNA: TGTGCCAGCAGTTTATTGGGCGGGAGGGCCTCGTACGAGCAGTACTTC.

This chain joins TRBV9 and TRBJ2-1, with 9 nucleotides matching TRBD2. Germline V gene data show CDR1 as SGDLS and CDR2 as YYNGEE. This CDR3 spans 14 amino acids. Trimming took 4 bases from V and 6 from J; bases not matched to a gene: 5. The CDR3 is CASSISGGPNEQFF. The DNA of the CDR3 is TGTGCCAGCAGCATTAGCGGGGGACCCAATGAGCAGTTCTTC.

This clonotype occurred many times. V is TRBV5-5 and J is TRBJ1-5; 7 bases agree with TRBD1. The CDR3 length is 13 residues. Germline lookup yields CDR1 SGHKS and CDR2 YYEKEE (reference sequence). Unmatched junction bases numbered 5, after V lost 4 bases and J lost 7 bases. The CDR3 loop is CASSPDRYQPQHF. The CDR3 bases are TGTGCCAGCAGCCCGGACAGGTACCAGCCCCAGCATTTT.

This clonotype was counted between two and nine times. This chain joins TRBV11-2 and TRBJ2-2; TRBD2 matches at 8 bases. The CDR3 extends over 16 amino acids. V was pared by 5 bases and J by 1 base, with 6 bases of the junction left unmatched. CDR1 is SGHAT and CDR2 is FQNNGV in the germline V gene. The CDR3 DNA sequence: TGTGCCAGCAGCCAGGGACTAGTGAGGAACACCGGGGAGCTGTTTTTT. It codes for CASSQGLVRNTGELFF. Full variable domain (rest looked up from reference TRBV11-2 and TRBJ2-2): EAGVAQSPRYKIIEKRQSVAFWCNPISGHATLYWYQQILGQGPKLLIQFQNNGVVDDSQLPKDRFSAERLKGVDSTLKIQPAKLEDSAVYLCASSQGLVRNTGELFFGEGSRLTVL.

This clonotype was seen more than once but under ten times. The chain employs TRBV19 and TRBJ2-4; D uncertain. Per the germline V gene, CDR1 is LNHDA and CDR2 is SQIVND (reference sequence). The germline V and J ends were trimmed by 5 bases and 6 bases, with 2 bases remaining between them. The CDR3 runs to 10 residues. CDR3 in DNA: TGTGCCAGTAGTGGAAACATTCAGTACTTC. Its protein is CASSGNIQYF.

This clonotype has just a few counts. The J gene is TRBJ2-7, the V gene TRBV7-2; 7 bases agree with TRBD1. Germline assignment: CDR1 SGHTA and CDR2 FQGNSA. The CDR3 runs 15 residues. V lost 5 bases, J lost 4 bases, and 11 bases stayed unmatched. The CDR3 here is CASSEEMGQPYEQYF. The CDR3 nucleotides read TGTGCCAGCAGCGAGGAGATGGGACAGCCGTACGAGCAGTACTTC.

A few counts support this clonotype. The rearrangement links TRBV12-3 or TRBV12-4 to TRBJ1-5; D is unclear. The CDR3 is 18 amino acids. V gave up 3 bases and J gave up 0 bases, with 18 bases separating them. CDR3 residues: CASSFKYSGSHSNQPQHF. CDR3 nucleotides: TGTGCCAGCAGTTTTAAGTACTCGGGCTCCCATAGCAATCAGCCCCAGCATTTT.

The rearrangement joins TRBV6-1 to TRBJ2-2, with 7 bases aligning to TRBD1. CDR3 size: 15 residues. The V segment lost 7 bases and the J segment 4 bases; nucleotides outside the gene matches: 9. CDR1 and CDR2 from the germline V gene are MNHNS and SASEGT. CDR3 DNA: TGTGCCAGCACTCAGGACAGGTTTGCCACCGGGGAGCTGTTTTTT. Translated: CASTQDRFATGELFF.

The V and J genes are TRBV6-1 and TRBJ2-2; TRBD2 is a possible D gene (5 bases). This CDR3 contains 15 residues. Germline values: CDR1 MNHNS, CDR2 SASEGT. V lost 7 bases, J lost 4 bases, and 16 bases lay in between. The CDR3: CASIRPGSTTGELFF. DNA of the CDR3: TGTGCCAGCATACGTCCGGGGAGTACCACCGGGGAGCTGTTTTTT.

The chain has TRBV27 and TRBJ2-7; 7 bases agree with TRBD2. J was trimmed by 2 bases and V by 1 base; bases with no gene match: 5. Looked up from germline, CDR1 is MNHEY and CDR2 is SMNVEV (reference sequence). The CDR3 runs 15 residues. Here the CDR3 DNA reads TGTGCCAGCAGTTTATATGCTAGCGGCCCCTACGAGCAGTACTTC. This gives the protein CASSLYASGPYEQYF.

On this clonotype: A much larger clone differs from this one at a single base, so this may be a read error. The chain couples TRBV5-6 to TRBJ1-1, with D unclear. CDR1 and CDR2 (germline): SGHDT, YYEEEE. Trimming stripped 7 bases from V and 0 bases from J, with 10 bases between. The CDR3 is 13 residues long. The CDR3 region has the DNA TGTGCCAGCGGCCCCGGGGTGAACACTGAAGCTTTCTTT. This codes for CASGPGVNTEAFF.

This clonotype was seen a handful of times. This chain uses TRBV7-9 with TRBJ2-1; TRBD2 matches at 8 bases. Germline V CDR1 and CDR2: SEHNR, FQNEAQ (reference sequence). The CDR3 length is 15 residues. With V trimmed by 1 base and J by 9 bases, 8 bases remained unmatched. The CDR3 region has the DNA TGTGCCAGCAGCTTAGACGGGGGGGCCGAGGGTGAGCAGTTCTTC. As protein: CASSLDGGAEGEQFF.

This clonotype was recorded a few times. In DNA, the CDR3 is TGTGCCAGCAGCCTCATCGGGAGTCTGGCAGATACGCAGTATTTT. Its translation: CASSLIGSLADTQYF. The chain recombines TRBV7-2 with TRBJ2-3; tentatively, D is TRBD2 (6 bases). Germline CDR1 reads SGHTA; CDR2 reads FQGNSA. Trimming removed 5 bases from V and 4 bases from J, with 16 bases in between. This CDR3 spans 15 amino acids. Drawing the rest from reference TRBV7-2 and TRBJ2-3, the complete variable domain is GAGVSQSPSNKVTEKGKDVELRCDPISGHTALYWYRQSLGQGLEFLIYFQGNSAPDKSGLPSDRFSAERTGGSVSTLTIQRTQQEDSAVYLCASSLIGSLADTQYFGPGTRLTVL.

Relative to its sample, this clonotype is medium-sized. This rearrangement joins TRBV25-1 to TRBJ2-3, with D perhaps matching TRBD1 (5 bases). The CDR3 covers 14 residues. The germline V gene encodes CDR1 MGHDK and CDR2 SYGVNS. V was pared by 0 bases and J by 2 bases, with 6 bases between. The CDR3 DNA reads TGTGCCAGCAGTGAATACAGGGACACAGATACGCAGTATTTT. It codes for CASSEYRDTDTQYF.

CDR3 nucleotides: TGTGCCAGCAGTAACCTAGCGGGAGGGCCCGATGAGCAGTTCTTC. This translates into CASSNLAGGPDEQFF. The chain uses TRBV6-5 and TRBJ2-1, with 12 positions matching TRBD2. There are 15 residues in the CDR3. CDR1 MNHEY and CDR2 SVGAGI come from the germline V gene. J gave up 8 bases and V 5 bases, and 7 bases lay outside the gene matches.

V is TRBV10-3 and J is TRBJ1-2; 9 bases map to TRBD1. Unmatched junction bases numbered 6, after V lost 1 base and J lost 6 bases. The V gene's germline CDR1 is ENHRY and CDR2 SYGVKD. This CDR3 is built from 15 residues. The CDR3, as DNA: TGTGCCATCAGTGAGTGGACAGGGGCCCCGGATGGCTACACCTTC. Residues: CAISEWTGAPDGYTF.

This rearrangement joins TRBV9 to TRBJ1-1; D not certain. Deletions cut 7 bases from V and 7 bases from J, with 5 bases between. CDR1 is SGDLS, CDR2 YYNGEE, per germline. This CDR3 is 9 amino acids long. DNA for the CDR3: TGTGCCAGCGGACGTGAAGCTTTCTTT. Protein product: CASGREAFF.